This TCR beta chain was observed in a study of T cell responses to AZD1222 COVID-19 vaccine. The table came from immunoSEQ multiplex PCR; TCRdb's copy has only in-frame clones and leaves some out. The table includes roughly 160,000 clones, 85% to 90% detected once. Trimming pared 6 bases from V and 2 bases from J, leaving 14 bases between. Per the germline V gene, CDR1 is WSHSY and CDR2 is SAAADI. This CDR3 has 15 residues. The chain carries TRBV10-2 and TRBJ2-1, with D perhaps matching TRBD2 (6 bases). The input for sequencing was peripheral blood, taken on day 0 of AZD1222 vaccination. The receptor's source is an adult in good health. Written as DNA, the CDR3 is TGCGCCAGCAGCGGCCAGCGGGTCCCCTACAATGAGCAGTTCTTC. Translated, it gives CASSGQRVPYNEQFF.